Shown below are 14 T cell receptor beta chains from a single sample sequenced in a study of early T cells in non-severe SARS-CoV-2 infection (dated by TCRdb to the early 2020s). The library was produced with 5' RACE. The run used a NextSeq 500. The raw public data were reprocessed by TCRdb itself: fastp quality trimming at Q25, MiXCR clonotype calling, in-frame beta chains only. Rows with one shared CDR3 protein collapse into an entry with the most common genes and DNA. The sample table records about 50,000 distinct CDR3 sequences; less than 10% of these occur just once. The ten largest make up around 5.3% of the sample. Source: whole blood, taken at baseline. These receptors all stem from an adult who was a healthcare worker with PCR-confirmed SARS-CoV-2 infection or an uninfected control (not recorded which).

In the case of this clonotype: At one boundary the junction diverges from the germline segment, which might be a read error. V and J are TRBV4-3 and TRBJ2-3; no clear D. The germline CDR1 and CDR2 sequences are LGHNA and YSLEER. The CDR3 has 14 residues. In nucleotides, the CDR3 is TGCGCCAGCAGCCAACGCCCCAACACAGATACACAGTATTTT. Translating gives CASSQRPNTDTQYF.

In its sample, this clonotype was seen a few times. The V call is TRBV6-2 or TRBV6-3, the J call TRBJ2-1; 7 nucleotides agree with TRBD2. Germline V CDR1 and CDR2: MNHEY, SVGEGT. V was clipped by 6 bases and J by 6 bases; unmatched bases: 5. The CDR3 is 13 amino acids. This CDR3 reads CASRAGVGNEQFF. The CDR3 nucleotides read TGTGCCAGCAGGGCGGGAGTGGGCAATGAGCAGTTCTTC.

This clonotype has ten or more counts. The chain is built from TRBV27 and TRBJ2-5; D perhaps matches TRBD2 (5 bases). There are 14 residues in the CDR3. Trimming shortened V by 4 bases and J by 0 bases, and 9 bases separated the two germline ends. CDR1 and CDR2 (germline): MNHEY, SMNVEV (reference sequence). Here the CDR3 reads CASSWTWYQETQYF. DNA for the CDR3: TGTGCCAGCAGTTGGACTTGGTACCAAGAGACCCAGTACTTC.

The table lists this clonotype with a few counts. The chain has TRBV18 and TRBJ2-7; D not certain. Looked up from germline, CDR1 is KGHSH and CDR2 is LQKENI. V lost 0 bases, J lost 3 bases, and 6 bases lay in between. The CDR3 consists of 13 residues. CDR3 coding DNA: TGTGCCAGCTCACCACCAGGAAACTACGAGCAGTACTTC. Translated: CASSPPGNYEQYF.

This clonotype showed up many times. The V call is TRBV29-1, the J call TRBJ2-4; no reliable D call. The CDR3 spans 16 residues. Trimming removed 0 bases at V and 1 base at J, with 13 bases between. CDR1 and CDR2 (germline): SQVTM, ANQGSEA. The CDR3 reads CSVEDLSAYAKNIQYF. The CDR3 bases are TGCAGCGTTGAAGATCTAAGTGCGTACGCCAAAAACATTCAGTACTTC.

The gene calls are TRBV14 and TRBJ2-5, with D tentatively TRBD2 (5 bases). The CDR3 spans 14 residues. V was pared by 2 bases and J by 2 bases, with 9 bases between. CDR1 is SGHDN, CDR2 FVKESK, per germline. For the CDR3, the DNA is TGTGCCAGCAGCCAATGGAGGCAGCAAGAGACCCAGTACTTC. This gives the protein CASSQWRQQETQYF.

A few counts support this clonotype. The genes are TRBV30 and TRBJ2-5; TRBD2 matches at 7 bases. The CDR3 is made up of 15 amino acids. CDR1 is GTSNPN and CDR2 is SVGIG in the germline V gene (reference sequence). The ends lost 0 bases at V and 1 base at J; junction bases unmatched: 5. DNA for the CDR3: TGTGCCTGGAGTGTCCACGCGGGAGCCCAAGAGACCCAGTACTTC. This codes for CAWSVHAGAQETQYF.

This sequence joins TRBV28 and TRBJ1-5, with D unclear. Trimming took off 6 bases at V and 2 bases at J, with 5 bases between the two ends. Looked up from germline, CDR1 is MDHEN and CDR2 is SYDVKM. The CDR3 extends over 12 amino acids. The CDR3 coding sequence is TGTGCCAGCAGCCTGGGCAATCAGCCCCAGCATTTT. It is translated as CASSLGNQPQHF.

This clonotype has a handful of counts. J is TRBJ2-1 and V is TRBV29-1, with D maybe TRBD1 (5 bases). The germline V gene has CDR1 SQVTM and CDR2 ANQGSEA. V gave up 4 bases and J gave up 0 bases, with 13 bases separating them. CDR3 length equals 15 residues. Written as DNA, the CDR3 is TGCAGCGTTGCTGTACAGGACCTCTCCTACAATGAGCAGTTCTTC. Encoded protein: CSVAVQDLSYNEQFF.

V is TRBV6-1 and J is TRBJ2-1; D possibly corresponds to TRBD1 (6 bases). Germline V gives CDR1 MNHNS, CDR2 SASEGT. CDR3 length equals 14 residues. Deletions cut 5 bases from V and 6 bases from J, with 14 bases between. The CDR3 DNA reads as TGTGCCAGCAGTTACCGGGACAATTCCAATGAGCAGTTCTTC. Translating gives CASSYRDNSNEQFF.

This clonotype was observed at least ten times. This chain joins TRBV5-1 and TRBJ2-1, with 8 bases lining up with TRBD2. The germline V gene encodes CDR1 SGHRS and CDR2 YFSETQ. With 5 bases clipped from V and 7 bases from J, the junction kept 11 bases outside the gene matches. This CDR3 contains 15 residues. CDR3 in amino acids: CASRTAGEGGNEQFF. CDR3 bases: TGCGCCAGCAGAACAGCGGGAGAGGGTGGAAATGAGCAGTTCTTC.

This clonotype was counted only a few times. The chain combines TRBV6-6 with TRBJ2-7; D not certain. V was trimmed by 7 bases and J by 0 bases, leaving 16 bases between them. This CDR3 region has 15 residues. Germline CDR1 is MNHNY and CDR2 is SVGAGI (reference sequence). CDR3 residues: CASTKTPGNSYEQYF. The CDR3 DNA follows: TGTGCCAGCACCAAAACCCCAGGAAACTCCTACGAGCAGTACTTC.

The V call is TRBV7-2, the J call TRBJ2-2; TRBD2 matches at 15 bases. CDR3 length: 20 residues. CDR1 and CDR2 (germline): SGHTA, FQGNSA. J gave up 6 bases and V 4 bases, and 15 bases lay outside the gene matches. DNA of the CDR3: TGTGCCAGCAGCTCATCACCACCCGGGACTAGCGGGGGGAGAGCCGGGGAGCTGTTTTTT. Amino acids: CASSSSPPGTSGGRAGELFF.

This clonotype turned up a few times. The rearrangement joins TRBV9 to TRBJ2-1; 9 bases are shared with TRBD2. Germline CDR1 and CDR2: SGDLS and YYNGEE. The ends lost 3 bases at V and 8 bases at J; junction bases unmatched: 12. The CDR3 extends over 16 amino acids. The CDR3 coding sequence is TGTGCCAGCAGCGCTCAACAAGCGGGAGGTATAGATGAGCAGTTCTTC. Amino acids: CASSAQQAGGIDEQFF.